Each of the 12 T cell receptor beta chains below was sequenced from the same sample in a study of read filtering for tumor transcriptome and immune sequencing. From about 0.4 ug of RNA, a library with molecular barcoded alpha/delta and beta/gamma adaptors was made. Each CDR3 protein gets one entry after TCRdb re-called the reads with MiXCR. This sample has more than 100,000 distinct CDR3 sequences; roughly an eighth occur once, and the top ten carry around 8.3%. Input material: a population of CD138-negative cells sorted from bone marrow. The receptors here all came from a donor older than 35 with multiple myeloma.

This clonotype was seen a handful of times. Because it lacks the conserved phenylalanine or tryptophan at the end, this CDR3 is likely a read error. The chain uses TRBV29-1 and TRBJ1-1; D gene ambiguous. There are 11 residues in the CDR3. CDR1 SQVTM and CDR2 ANQGSEA come from the germline V gene. Trimming removed 2 bases from V and 8 bases from J, with 9 bases in between. CDR3 nucleotides: TGCAGCGTTGAAAGTGGAGGGGAAGCTTTCCTT. Encoded protein: CSVESGGEAFL.

This clonotype appeared many times. This chain connects TRBV20-1 to TRBJ2-1, with 9 nucleotides matching TRBD2. V dropped 6 bases and J dropped 0; count of bases not matched to a gene: 12. CDR1 and CDR2 (germline): DFQATT, SNEGSKA (reference sequence). The CDR3 is 17 residues long. The CDR3 DNA sequence: TGCAGTGCCTCGACCCCCCGACTAGCGGACTCCTACAATGAGCAGTTCTTC. Translating it yields CSASTPRLADSYNEQFF.

In its sample, this clonotype was seen many times. The chain is built from TRBV6-2 or TRBV6-3 and TRBJ2-1; no clear D. Deletions cut 3 bases from V and 7 bases from J, with 10 bases between. Germline assignment: CDR1 MNHEY and CDR2 SVGEGT. CDR3 length equals 13 residues. CDR3 amino acids: CASSYRLFNEQFF. The CDR3 DNA sequence: TGTGCCAGCAGTTATCGACTCTTTAATGAGCAGTTCTTC.

This clonotype was seen ten or more times. This chain uses TRBV6-5 with TRBJ2-2; D is perhaps TRBD2 (5 bases). Germline-derived CDR1 and CDR2 are MNHEY and SVGAGI. The CDR3 length is 13 residues. V was clipped by 4 bases and J by 6 bases, with 9 bases between them. CDR3 nucleotide sequence: TGTGCCAGCAGTTCCGGACTGCCCGGGGAGCTGTTTTTT. Translated, it gives CASSSGLPGELFF.

To note about this clonotype: The junction does not match germline at one end; this may be a read error. J is TRBJ2-7 and V is TRBV7-9; the D gene is possibly TRBD2 (6 bases). The CDR3 is 16 amino acids. Germline-derived CDR1 and CDR2 are SEHNR and FQNEAQ (reference sequence). The CDR3 sequence is CAGSLAGRPGSYEQYF. For the CDR3, the DNA is TGTGCCGGCAGCTTAGCTGGCCGCCCCGGGAGCTACGAGCAGTACTTC.

This clonotype was seen many times. The V and J genes are TRBV11-2 and TRBJ1-4; no clear D gene. CDR3 length equals 14 residues. The germline CDR1 and CDR2 sequences are SGHAT and FQNNGV. Deletions cut 2 bases from V and 8 bases from J, with 12 bases between. CDR3 nucleotide sequence: TGTGCCAGCAGCTTAAGGGCAGCCCGAGAAAAACTGTTTTTT. Amino acid sequence: CASSLRAAREKLFF.

This clonotype appeared a few times. J is TRBJ2-1 and V is TRBV6-1, with 11 nucleotides matching TRBD1. Per germline, CDR1 MNHNS and CDR2 SASEGT. The junction had 4 bases not matched to a gene; V was cut back by 6 bases and J by 6 bases. The CDR3 is 14 residues long. CDR3 sequence reads: CASRQDRGLNEQFF. CDR3 nucleotide sequence: TGTGCCAGCAGGCAGGACAGGGGGCTCAATGAGCAGTTCTTC.

The sample holds many counts of this clonotype. The chain has TRBV19 and TRBJ2-1, with D possibly TRBD2 on 5 matching bases. Germline assignment: CDR1 LNHDA and CDR2 SQIVND (reference sequence). The CDR3 is 13 residues long. V was pared by 5 bases and J by 9 bases, with 14 bases between. In DNA form, the CDR3 reads TGTGCCAGTAGTGGCGGATTAGCGAGTGAGCAGTTCTTC. Translation gives CASSGGLASEQFF.

This clonotype has ten or more counts. The genes are TRBV7-9 and TRBJ2-3; TRBD2 matches 13 bases. Germline CDR1 reads SEHNR; CDR2 reads FQNEAQ (reference sequence). The CDR3 contains 16 residues. Trimming at V came to 3 bases and at J to 4 bases, leaving 4 bases not matched to a gene. CDR3 amino acids: CASSLGLAGTSDTQYF. The DNA of the CDR3 is TGTGCCAGCAGCTTGGGACTAGCGGGAACTTCAGATACGCAGTATTTT.

For this clonotype: This may come from a read error, since a much larger clone is one base off. The conserved final phenylalanine or tryptophan is absent from the CDR3, which likely points to a read error. The chain joins TRBV12-3 or TRBV12-4 to TRBJ2-1, with TRBD2 matching 11 bases. The CDR3 extends over 15 amino acids. J gave up 3 bases and V 6 bases, and 4 bases lay outside the gene matches. The CDR3 region has the DNA TGTGCCAGCAGGCGAACTAGCGGGAGCTACAATGAGCAGTTCCTC. It codes for CASRRTSGSYNEQFL.

To note about this clonotype: A much larger clone differs from this one at a single base, so this may be a read error. The chain has TRBV6-1 and TRBJ1-5, with TRBD1 as a possible D gene (5 bases). Germline V CDR1 and CDR2: MNHNS, SASEGT. The CDR3 is 16 residues long. The CDR3 DNA reads TGTGCCAGCAGTGCCGGGCAGGGCTGGCGCAATCTGCCCCAGCATTTT. Translating gives CASSAGQGWRNLPQHF.

This clonotype was counted only a few times. The rearrangement uses TRBV5-1 and TRBJ2-4; D is undetermined. The V gene's germline CDR1 is SGHRS and CDR2 YFSETQ. The CDR3 consists of 14 residues. V was cut by 0 bases and J by 5 bases, with 9 bases left in between. In nucleotides, the CDR3 is TGCGCCAGCAGCTTGGATCTGAGTGAAAACATTCAGTACTTC. Its protein is CASSLDLSENIQYF.